This T cell receptor (beta chain) derives from a study of OX40 agonist ivuxolimab in advanced cancers. As for the study in general: Patients enrolled in dose escalation were diagnosed with hepatocellular carcinoma, melanoma, renal cell or head and neck cancer.

Prior autoimmune disease or systemic immunosuppression barred patients. This CDR3 is built from 19 residues. Unmatched junction bases numbered 15, after V lost 7 bases and J lost 2 bases. CDR1 and CDR2 (germline): LNHDA, SQIVND (reference sequence). Clones were read by immunoSEQ multiplex PCR, and TCRdb kept only the in-frame ones, dropping some. The table includes tens of thousands of clones, about 93% detected once. Specimen: CD4+ or CD8+ T cells sorted from blood, collected in a trial of the OX40 agonist ivuxolimab. This chain links TRBV19 with TRBJ2-6; 9 nucleotides match TRBD1. The TCR comes from an adult with an advanced solid tumor such as melanoma, head and neck, liver or kidney cancer. The CDR3 DNA sequence: TGTGCCAGTACCTTATTCCGGGACAGGGCGTCTCCTGGGGCCAACGTCCTGACTTTC. Its protein product is CASTLFRDRASPGANVLTF. Drawing the rest from reference TRBV19 and TRBJ2-6, the complete variable domain is DGGITQSPKYLFRKEGQNVTLSCEQNLNHDAMYWYRQDPGQGLRLIYYSQIVNDFQKGDIAEGYSVSREKKESFPLTVTSAQKNPTAFYLCASTLFRDRASPGANVLTFGAGSRLTVL.